The 3 T cell receptor beta chains presented below share a single source sample, sequenced in a study of shared clonotypes between healthy human individuals. Sequenced by immunoSEQ multiplex PCR; TCRdb stores in-frame clones only, minus some. The table shows 2 million to 2.5 million clones, with over 85% occurring only once. Sequences were obtained from naive CD4+ T cells from PBMCs. As to subset: CD45RA+ positively selected. Every receptor here comes from a man between 18 and 35 years old in good health. Some clones in this sample may be carry-over from other donors' samples.

The J gene is TRBJ1-2, the V gene TRBV13; D not resolved. There are 17 residues in the CDR3. Trimming stripped 5 bases from V and 0 bases from J, with 19 bases between. Germline V lookup: CDR1 PRHDT, CDR2 FYEKMQ (reference sequence). The CDR3 DNA reads TGTGCCAGCAGCGTTGGCCTGGCCAGCGGATCTAACTATGGCTACACCTTC. It codes for CASSVGLASGSNYGYTF.

The V gene is TRBV7-9, the J gene TRBJ1-2; D is possibly TRBD1 (6 bases). The CDR3 extends over 13 amino acids. Germline CDR1 reads SEHNR; CDR2 reads FQNEAQ (reference sequence). Trimming removed 1 base from V and 9 bases from J, with 12 bases in between. CDR3 sequence: CASSLGGGGRYTF. CDR3 bases: TGTGCCAGCAGCTTAGGAGGGGGAGGACGCTACACCTTC.

The chain has TRBV28 and TRBJ1-1; D gene unclear. Trimming stripped 4 bases from V and 0 bases from J, with 15 bases between. Germline values: CDR1 MDHEN, CDR2 SYDVKM. The CDR3 sequence is 16 residues long. Written as DNA, the CDR3 is TGTGCCAGCAGTTCCCAAACCGGACGGTTGAACACTGAAGCTTTCTTT. Translated: CASSSQTGRLNTEAFF.